Sequencing of this TCR beta chain was carried out in a study of CD8 T cells in Susac syndrome. This CDR3 region has 13 residues. V lost 0 bases and J lost 8, with 8 bases in between. Random hexamers were used to reverse transcribe the RNA input (about 0.5 to 1 ug). TCRdb reprocessed the immunoSEQ multiplex PCR reads with MiXCR, giving one entry per CDR3 protein. The table lists under 200,000 distinct CDR3 sequences, roughly 96% of them singletons. The clonotype was recovered from a human donor with multiple sclerosis. The sequenced sample consisted of CD8+ T cells from PBMCs. The chain links TRBV23-1 to TRBJ2-1; no firm D call. TRBV23-1 is an open reading frame whose function is uncertain. In nucleotides, the CDR3 is TGCGCCAGCAGTCAATCGGCCCCGGATGAGCAGTTCTTC. Its protein is CASSQSAPDEQFF.